Listed below are T cell receptor beta chains from one sample, sequenced in a study of blood T cell repertoires in COVID-19. Here immunoSEQ multiplex PCR was the method, and the copy in TCRdb shows in-frame clones only, minus some. The top ten hold under 15% of the sample, which has some 30,000 clones, 85% to 90% seen once. Sequencing was done on a sample of peripheral blood. These receptors all stem from a man between 65 and 80 years old with active COVID-19. The CDR3 runs from the conserved cysteine through the conserved F or W. A D gene is named only where the DNA matches it firmly.

v_call,j_call,d_call,cdr3_nt,cdr3_aa
TRBV7-9,TRBJ2-7,NA,TGTGCCAGCAGCTATATCCAGGGAGGCTCCTACGAGCAGTACTTC,CASSYIQGGSYEQYF
TRBV6-5,TRBJ2-7,TRBD1,TGTGCCAGCAGTCGCGGGACAGGGGGGCGGCAGTACTTC,CASSRGTGGRQYF
TRBV28,TRBJ1-1,TRBD1,TGTGCCAGCAGTTTAGGAGGGGGCAGGACTGAAGCTTTCTTT,CASSLGGGRTEAFF
TRBV6-5,TRBJ2-5,NA,TGTGCCAGCAGTTACTCCAGGGAAGAGACCCAGTACTTC,CASSYSREETQYF
TRBV5-1,TRBJ2-7,NA,TGCGCCAGCAGCTTCGGGAATCGCTACGAGCAGTACTTC,CASSFGNRYEQYF
TRBV6-5,TRBJ1-1,NA,TGTGCCAGCAGCACAGGCGGAACAAACACTGAAGCTTTCTTT,CASSTGGTNTEAFF
TRBV9,TRBJ2-3,TRBD2,TGTGCCAGCAGTCCTATAGCGGGTTCCACAGATACGCAGTATTTT,CASSPIAGSTDTQYF
TRBV18,TRBJ1-4,TRBD1,TGTGCCAGCTCCGTGGACAGGGGGCGCGAAAAACTGTTTTTT,CASSVDRGREKLFF
TRBV12-3/TRBV12-4,TRBJ2-2,NA,TGTGCCAGCAGTTTAACCCGGGCCGGGGAGCTGTTTTTT,CASSLTRAGELFF
TRBV7-9,TRBJ2-1,NA,TGTGCCAGCAGCTCTGCGCTCTACAATGAGCAGTTCTTC,CASSSALYNEQFF
TRBV11-2,TRBJ2-5,TRBD2,TGTGCCAGCAGCTTAGCTGGTTCTAGCGGACAAGAGACCCAGTACTTC,CASSLAGSSGQETQYF
TRBV28,TRBJ1-3,NA,TGTGCCAGCAGTTCCCAAGACAGATTCTCTGGAAACACCATATATTTT,CASSSQDRFSGNTIYF
TRBV27,TRBJ2-1,NA,TGTGCCAGCAGTTTCCTCGCAGGGAGGTCCTACAATGAGCAGTTCTTC,CASSFLAGRSYNEQFF
TRBV19,TRBJ1-4,NA,TGTGCCAGTATGGGAGGGCCTGCAACTAATGAAAAACTGTTTTTT,CASMGGPATNEKLFF
TRBV7-2,TRBJ2-1,NA,TGTGCCAGCAGCCCTAGTTATGAGCAGTTCTTC,CASSPSYEQFF
TRBV5-6,TRBJ2-2,TRBD2,TGTGCCAGCAGCTTGGCCCCGGGGGGCGGGGAGCTGTTTTTT,CASSLAPGGGELFF